The sequence of this T cell receptor (beta chain) was determined in a study of cytomegalovirus exposure and HLA in healthy donors. On this clone itself: Its target is not known.

The method was immunoSEQ multiplex PCR; TCRdb's version includes in-frame clones alone and lacks a portion of them. The sample shows about 160,000 clones, roughly 86% of them seen only once. Germline V gene sequence: CDR1 MGHRA, CDR2 YSYEKL. Trimming removed 1 base from V and 5 bases from J; junction bases left unmatched: 8. The CDR3 spans 16 residues. Whole-study results and caveats: Most TCR sequences were seen very rarely across donors, but some public TCRs occurred in many. Specific recognition of CMV antigens was confirmed in vitro for a few chains (all CMV-associated). Some TCR beta chains (about 180 of them) were listed as cytomegalovirus-associated.

This chain links TRBV4-1 with TRBJ2-5; 9 positions match TRBD1. Sequenced material: PBMCs. The sequence was obtained from a man aged 18 to 35 in good health and CMV-seropositive. The CDR3 spells CASSQVGTGLRETQYF. CDR3 bases: TGCGCCAGCAGCCAAGTAGGGACAGGGCTTCGGGAGACCCAGTACTTC.